The 11 T cell receptor beta chains reported below all come from one sample, sequenced in a study of shared T cell receptors in the human thymus. Here immunoSEQ multiplex PCR was the method, and the copy in TCRdb shows in-frame clones only, minus some. Of 600,000 to 900,000 clones listed, approximately 85% are singletons. This sample was also put to use in a study of human thymus T cells.

The sequenced sample consisted of thymocytes. The receptor set was obtained from a girl under three years old with a congenital heart defect.

The V call is TRBV9, the J call TRBJ2-3; a weak D match, TRBD2 (5 bases). CDR3 length: 15 amino acids. From germline, CDR1 is SGDLS and CDR2 YYNGEE. Trimming shortened V by 4 bases and J by 0 bases, and 12 bases separated the two germline ends. The CDR3 DNA sequence: TGTGCCAGCAGCTCCTTAGCGCTCAGCACAGATACGCAGTATTTT. Amino acids: CASSSLALSTDTQYF. The complete variable domain, with remaining parts taken from reference TRBV9 and TRBJ2-3, reads DSGVTQTPKHLITATGQRVTLRCSPRSGDLSVYWYQQSLDQGLQFLIQYYNGEERAKGNILERFSAQQFPDLHSELNLSSLELGDSALYFCASSSLALSTDTQYFGPGTRLTVL.

The V gene is TRBV9, the J gene TRBJ2-5; the D gene is possibly TRBD2 (5 bases). Germline assignment: CDR1 SGDLS and CDR2 YYNGEE. This CDR3 comprises 10 residues. The CDR3 here is CGRLQETQYF. As DNA, the CDR3 is TGTGGGAGGTTGCAAGAGACCCAGTACTTC.

This clone appeared once. V and J are TRBV7-6 and TRBJ1-3; no definite D call. V was pared by 1 base and J by 4 bases, with 17 bases between. Germline V gene data show CDR1 as SGHVS and CDR2 as FNYEAQ. The CDR3 runs to 17 residues. CDR3 nucleotides: TGTGCCAGCAGCTTAGGATTTGGTGCAGGTTCCGGAAACACCATATATTTT. Protein: CASSLGFGAGSGNTIYF.

V gene TRBV6-5 combines with J gene TRBJ2-1, with D unclear. CDR1 MNHEY and CDR2 SVGAGI come from the germline V gene. The CDR3 spans 16 residues. Trimming stripped 0 bases from V and 9 bases from J, with 18 bases between. DNA of the CDR3: TGTGCCAGCAGTTACTCTGCGCGAGACACTCAACTTGAGCAGTTCTTC. It is translated as CASSYSARDTQLEQFF.

The V gene is TRBV6-6, the J gene TRBJ1-2; 10 nucleotides line up with TRBD1. The CDR3 spans 12 residues. Germline CDR1 and CDR2: MNHNY and SVGAGI (reference sequence). The J segment lost 12 bases and the V segment lost 5 bases, leaving 6 bases of the junction unmatched. This CDR3 is CASSNRQGANTF. For the CDR3, the DNA is TGTGCCAGCAGTAACCGACAGGGGGCGAACACCTTC.

The chain combines TRBV18 with TRBJ1-5, with D maybe TRBD1 (6 bases). V dropped 5 bases and J dropped 3 bases, with 14 bases sitting between them. The CDR3 is 15 residues long. CDR1 and CDR2 from the germline V gene are KGHSH and LQKENI. The CDR3 protein is CASSEGHQNNQPQHF. The CDR3 nucleotides read TGTGCCAGCTCAGAGGGACATCAAAACAATCAGCCCCAGCATTTT.

V gene TRBV5-1 combines with J gene TRBJ2-7; 7 nucleotides match TRBD1. The length of the CDR3 is 14 residues. V gave up 2 bases and J gave up 6 bases; unmatched junction bases: 8. Germline CDR1 is SGHRS and CDR2 is YFSETQ. The CDR3 protein is CASSFYRGYVEQYF. Written as DNA, the CDR3 is TGCGCCAGCAGCTTTTACAGGGGTTATGTCGAGCAGTACTTC.

CDR3 coding DNA: TGTGCCAGCAGCTTACCCGGACAGGGTACGTCGACTAATGAAAAACTGTTTTTT. Its protein is CASSLPGQGTSTNEKLFF. The gene calls are TRBV7-2 and TRBJ1-4; 8 nucleotides line up with TRBD1. With 2 bases clipped from V and 2 bases from J, the junction kept 10 bases outside the gene matches. The CDR3 is 18 amino acids. Germline V gene sequence: CDR1 SGHTA, CDR2 FQGNSA.

The rearrangement uses TRBV29-1 and TRBJ1-1, with TRBD1 matching over 9 bases. The V gene end was trimmed by 8 bases and the J gene end by 8 bases; junction bases not matched to a gene: 6. The CDR3 spans 11 residues. Germline-derived CDR1 and CDR2 are SQVTM and ANQGSEA. CDR3 DNA: TGCAGCCCGGGACAGGGCCCCGAAGCTTTCTTT. It specifies CSPGQGPEAFF.

The chain joins TRBV4-3 to TRBJ2-5; D might be TRBD1 (6 bases). This CDR3 has 17 amino acids. Trimming shortened V by 4 bases and J by 4 bases, and 22 bases separated the two germline ends. CDR1 and CDR2 (germline): LGHNA, YSLEER. This CDR3 is CASSLGKGQGMIETQYF. CDR3 sequence (DNA): TGCGCCAGCAGCCTCGGGAAAGGGCAGGGGATGATAGAGACCCAGTACTTC.

The chain employs TRBV4-2 and TRBJ1-1, with D uncertain. The V gene's germline CDR1 is LGHNA and CDR2 YNFKEQ. The CDR3 consists of 13 residues. V lost 4 bases and J 4 bases, leaving 10 bases between the germline ends. As DNA, the CDR3 is TGTGCCAGCAGCCCGGGCGGGAGCACTGAAGCTTTCTTT. Amino acid sequence: CASSPGGSTEAFF.